This TCR beta chain was retrieved from a study of T cell clonality in common variable immunodeficiency (dated by TCRdb to between 2015 and 2016). Here is what the overall study found, with its caveats: CVID TCRbeta sequences reportedly showed fewer deletions and N-nucleotide insertions and lacked highly modified clones with 13 or more V deletions. Differences among patients in the CVID cohort limited the correlations between repertoire features and clinical complications. Even though DNA input was the same, control samples had an average of about 80,000 unique sequences each, compared with some 32,000 in CVID samples. The authors noted that sequencing repertoires of T cell subpopulations would be needed to clarify what caused the increased clonality in CVID. CVID subjects shared fewer TCRbeta clones with each other than healthy controls did (p < 0.0001). Increased TCRbeta clonality was found in CVID subjects compared with healthy controls (t-test p = 0.018), with the increase being most characteristic of about a third of subjects.

For sequencing, equivalent amounts of genomic DNA were input from CVID and control samples. For every sample, a 60 bp segment covering the rearranged TCRbeta CDR3 region was amplified and then sequenced. TCRbeta amplification used the immunoSEQ assay, a bias-corrected multiplex PCR with high-throughput sequencing. The paper's processing steps were these. Every unique nucleotide sequence was considered a clone and was annotated with V, D and J genes, copy number and frequency. Sequences were labeled productive if in frame, and non-productive if out of frame or containing stop codons. As previously described, clonality was computed from Shannon's entropy. The predicted amino acid sequences of productive clones were used to derive mean CDR3 Kyte-Doolittle hydropathy. Scaled V gene usage was hierarchically clustered using Manhattan distance and complete linkage with the R hclust function. Clone sharing by CDR3 amino acid sequence was assessed by resampling 12 repertoires per group over 100 rounds. The repertoires were screened for 70 published EBV-specific TCRbeta sequences and 200 to 250 published CMV-specific TCRbeta sequences. A couple of CVID samples that yielded fewer than 10,000 sequences were excluded from the analysis, so roughly 40 CVID repertoires were retained. In TCRdb, the immuneACCESS table is reduced to in-frame sequences with V and J assigned. These tables do not hold every clone; where another copy was compared, an unresolved V gene accounts for under half, and the others remain unexplained. Clone size and the V and J calls come from that table; the DNA yielded D and trimming. In this sample, roughly 42,000 clones appear, none counted once only. Around 5.8% of the sample goes to the ten largest clones.

From a lookup of the germline V gene (reference sequence), CDR1 and CDR2 are SEHNR and FQNEAQ. The CDR3 spans 15 residues, from the cysteine through the phenylalanine. The CDR3 was read in part: 36 bases, with the frame set at base 1. V gives up 4 bases and J gives up 2 bases, and the segment between their germline ends measures 11 bases. The table lists this clone with a few counts. Its cognate antigen has yet to be identified. The CDR3 end is not reached by the read, which stops 3 residues before it; the germline J gene fills it in. CVID was diagnosed by standard criteria: serum IgG, IgA and/or IgM reduced below normal range, plus specific antibody deficiency. A total of 45 or so subjects (15 female and about 30 male; age range about 9 to 65 years, mean age around 40) were included in the CVID group. Predominantly Caucasian heritage was noted among both the CVID patients and the healthy controls. All CVID subjects had received replacement immunoglobulin therapy for at least one year at the time of study participation. At blood collection, none of the CVID subjects was ill or on immunomodulatory or immunosuppressive medication. From each donor, roughly 4.5 to 8 ml of heparinized peripheral whole blood was collected. Genomic DNA from adults with common variable immune deficiency (CVID) and from healthy adult controls was the source for sequencing TCRbeta CDR3 repertoires. Diluted blood was density-centrifuged over Hypaque 1077 or Ficoll-Paque to isolate peripheral blood mononuclear cells. Genomic DNA was obtained from unsorted mononuclear cells using either Qiagen column purification or a centrifugation-based method.

The rearranged chain carries TRBV7-9 and TRBJ1-4; the D gene is not confidently resolved. The sequenced sample was peripheral blood mononuclear cells. The receptor comes from a human donor with common variable immunodeficiency. The CDR3: CASSSIQQTNEKLFF. The DNA read from the CDR3 is TGTGCCAGCAGCTCCATACAGCAGACTAATGAAAAA.